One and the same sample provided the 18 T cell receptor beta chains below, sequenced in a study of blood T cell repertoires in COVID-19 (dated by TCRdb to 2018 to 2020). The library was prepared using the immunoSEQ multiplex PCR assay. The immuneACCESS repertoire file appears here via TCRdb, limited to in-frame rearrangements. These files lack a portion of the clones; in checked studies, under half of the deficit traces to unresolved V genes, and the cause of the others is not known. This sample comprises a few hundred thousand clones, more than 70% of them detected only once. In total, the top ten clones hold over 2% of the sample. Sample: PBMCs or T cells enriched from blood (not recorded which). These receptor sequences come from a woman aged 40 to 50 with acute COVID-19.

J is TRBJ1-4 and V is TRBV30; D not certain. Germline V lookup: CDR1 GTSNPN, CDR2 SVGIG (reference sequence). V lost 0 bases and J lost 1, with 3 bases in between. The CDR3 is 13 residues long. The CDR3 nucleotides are TGTGCCTGGAGTGTTATAACTAATGAAAAACTGTTTTTT. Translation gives CAWSVITNEKLFF.

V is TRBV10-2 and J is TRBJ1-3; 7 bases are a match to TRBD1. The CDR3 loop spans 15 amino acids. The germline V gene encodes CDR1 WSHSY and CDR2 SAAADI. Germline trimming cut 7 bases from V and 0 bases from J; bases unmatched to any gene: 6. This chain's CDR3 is CASTLTGSSGNTIYF. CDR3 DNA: TGCGCCAGCACCCTGACAGGGAGCTCTGGAAACACCATATATTTT.

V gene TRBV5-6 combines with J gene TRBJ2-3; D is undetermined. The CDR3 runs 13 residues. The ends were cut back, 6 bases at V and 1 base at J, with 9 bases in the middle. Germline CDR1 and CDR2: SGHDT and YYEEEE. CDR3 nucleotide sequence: TGTGCCAGCATCATTGCGGGCACAGATACGCAGTATTTT. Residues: CASIIAGTDTQYF.

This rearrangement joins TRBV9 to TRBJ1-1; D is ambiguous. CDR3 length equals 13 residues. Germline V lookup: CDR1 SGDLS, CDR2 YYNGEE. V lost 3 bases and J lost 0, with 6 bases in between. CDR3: CASSAELNTEAFF. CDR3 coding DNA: TGTGCCAGCAGCGCGGAGCTGAACACTGAAGCTTTCTTT.

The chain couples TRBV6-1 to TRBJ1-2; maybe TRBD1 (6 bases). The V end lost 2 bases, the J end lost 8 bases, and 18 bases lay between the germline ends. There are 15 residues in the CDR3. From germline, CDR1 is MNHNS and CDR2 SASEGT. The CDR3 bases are TGTGCCAGCAGTGAAACCTGGACAGCTTACGCGGGCTACACCTTC. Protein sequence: CASSETWTAYAGYTF.

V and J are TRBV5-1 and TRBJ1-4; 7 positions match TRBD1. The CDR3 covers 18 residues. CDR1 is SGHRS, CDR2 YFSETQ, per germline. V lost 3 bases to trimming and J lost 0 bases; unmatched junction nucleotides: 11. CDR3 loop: CASSWGQLNDATNEKLFF. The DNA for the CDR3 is TGCGCCAGCAGCTGGGGACAGTTGAACGATGCAACTAATGAAAAACTGTTTTTT.

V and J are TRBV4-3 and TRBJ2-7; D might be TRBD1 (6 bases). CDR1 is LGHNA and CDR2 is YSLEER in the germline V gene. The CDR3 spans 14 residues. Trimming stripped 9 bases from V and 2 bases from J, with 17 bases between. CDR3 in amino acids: CARLPGHGPYEQYV. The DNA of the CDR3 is TGCGCCAGACTACCGGGACACGGTCCCTACGAGCAGTACGTC.

DNA of the CDR3: TGTGCCAGCATGCCAGGGGCCTTGATGAACACTGAAGCTTTCTTT. It is translated as CASMPGALMNTEAFF. The V call is TRBV6-5, the J call TRBJ1-1, with D maybe TRBD1 (6 bases). The CDR3 contains 15 residues. Trimming shortened V by 7 bases and J by 0 bases, and 15 bases separated the two germline ends. Germline V gene sequence: CDR1 MNHEY, CDR2 SVGAGI.

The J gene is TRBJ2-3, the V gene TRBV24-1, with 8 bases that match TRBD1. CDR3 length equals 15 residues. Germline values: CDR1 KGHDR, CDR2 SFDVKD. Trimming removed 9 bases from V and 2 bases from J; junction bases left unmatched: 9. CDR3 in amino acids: CATGWTGRNTDTQYF. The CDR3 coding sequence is TGTGCCACCGGATGGACAGGGCGGAACACAGATACGCAGTATTTT.

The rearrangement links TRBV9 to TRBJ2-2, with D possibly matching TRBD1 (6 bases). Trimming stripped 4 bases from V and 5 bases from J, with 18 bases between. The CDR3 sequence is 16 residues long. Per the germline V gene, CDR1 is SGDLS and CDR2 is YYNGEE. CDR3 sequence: CASSPRTAARTGELFF. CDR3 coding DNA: TGTGCCAGCAGCCCCCGGACAGCCGCGAGGACCGGGGAGCTGTTTTTT.

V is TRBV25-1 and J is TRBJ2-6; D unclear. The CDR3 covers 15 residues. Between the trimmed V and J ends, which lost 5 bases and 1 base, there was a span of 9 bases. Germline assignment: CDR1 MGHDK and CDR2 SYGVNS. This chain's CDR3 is CASSPRASGANVLTF. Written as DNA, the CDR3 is TGTGCCAGCAGTCCCCGAGCATCTGGGGCCAACGTCCTGACTTTC.

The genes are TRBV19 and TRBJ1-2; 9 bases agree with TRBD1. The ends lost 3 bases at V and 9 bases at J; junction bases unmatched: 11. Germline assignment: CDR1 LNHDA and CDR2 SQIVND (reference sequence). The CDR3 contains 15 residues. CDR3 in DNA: TGTGCCAGTAGTATCCGGGACAGGGTAGACTGGAGCTACACCTTC. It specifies CASSIRDRVDWSYTF.

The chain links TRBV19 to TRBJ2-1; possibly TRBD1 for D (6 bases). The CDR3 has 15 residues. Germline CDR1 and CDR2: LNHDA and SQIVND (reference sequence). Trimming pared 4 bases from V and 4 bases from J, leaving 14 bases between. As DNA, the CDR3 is TGTGCCAGTAGTAATAGGGGACAATCGTACAATGAGCAGTTCTTC. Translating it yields CASSNRGQSYNEQFF.

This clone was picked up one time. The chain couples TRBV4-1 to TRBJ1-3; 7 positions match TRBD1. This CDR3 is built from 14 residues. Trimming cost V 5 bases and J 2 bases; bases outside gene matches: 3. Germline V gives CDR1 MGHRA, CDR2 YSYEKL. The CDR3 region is CASSSDRAGNTIYF. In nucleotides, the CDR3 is TGCGCCAGCAGCTCAGACAGGGCTGGAAACACCATATATTTT.

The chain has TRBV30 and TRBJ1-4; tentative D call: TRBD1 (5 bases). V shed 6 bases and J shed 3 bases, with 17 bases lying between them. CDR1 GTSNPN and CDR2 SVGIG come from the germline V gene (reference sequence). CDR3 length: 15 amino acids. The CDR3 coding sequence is TGTGCCTGTCTAAAGGGACTCAGGGCTAATGAAAAACTGTTTTTT. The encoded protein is CACLKGLRANEKLFF. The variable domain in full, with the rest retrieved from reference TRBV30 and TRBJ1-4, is SQTIHQWPATLVQPVGSPLSLECTVEGTSNPNLYWYRQAAGRGLQLLFYSVGIGQISSEVPQNLSASRPQDRQFILSSKKLLLSDSGFYLCACLKGLRANEKLFFGSGTQLSVL.

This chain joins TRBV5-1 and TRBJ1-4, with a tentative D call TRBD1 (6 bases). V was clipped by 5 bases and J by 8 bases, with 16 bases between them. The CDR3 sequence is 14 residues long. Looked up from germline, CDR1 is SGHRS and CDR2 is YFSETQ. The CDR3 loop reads CASRSRWGGEKLFF. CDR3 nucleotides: TGCGCCAGCAGGAGTAGATGGGGGGGCGAAAAACTGTTTTTT.

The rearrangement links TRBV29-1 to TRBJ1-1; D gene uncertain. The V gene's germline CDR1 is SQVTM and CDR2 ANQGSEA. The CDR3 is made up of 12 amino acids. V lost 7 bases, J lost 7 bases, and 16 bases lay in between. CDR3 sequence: CSGGLLGGEAFF. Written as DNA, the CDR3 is TGCAGCGGGGGTCTTTTGGGAGGTGAAGCTTTCTTT.

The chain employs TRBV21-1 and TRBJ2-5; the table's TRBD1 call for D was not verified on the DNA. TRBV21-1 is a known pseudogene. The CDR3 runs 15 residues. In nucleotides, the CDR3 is TGTGCCAGCAGCGAACCACAGGTGAACCAAGAGACCCAGTACTTC. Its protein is CASSEPQVNQETQYF.